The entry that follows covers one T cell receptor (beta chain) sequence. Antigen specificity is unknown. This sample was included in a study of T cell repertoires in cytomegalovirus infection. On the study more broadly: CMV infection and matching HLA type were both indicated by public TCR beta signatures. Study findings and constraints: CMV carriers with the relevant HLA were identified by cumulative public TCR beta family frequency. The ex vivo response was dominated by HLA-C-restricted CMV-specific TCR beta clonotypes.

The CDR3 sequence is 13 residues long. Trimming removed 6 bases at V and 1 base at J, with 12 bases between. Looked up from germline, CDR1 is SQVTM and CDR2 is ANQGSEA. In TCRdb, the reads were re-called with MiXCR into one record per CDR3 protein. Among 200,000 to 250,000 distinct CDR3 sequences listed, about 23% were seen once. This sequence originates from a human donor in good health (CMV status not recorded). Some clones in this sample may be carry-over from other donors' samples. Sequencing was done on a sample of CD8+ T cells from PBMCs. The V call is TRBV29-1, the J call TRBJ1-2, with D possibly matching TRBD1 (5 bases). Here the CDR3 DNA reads TGCAGCGTCGATTGGGGCCTTAACTATGGCTACACCTTC. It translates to CSVDWGLNYGYTF.